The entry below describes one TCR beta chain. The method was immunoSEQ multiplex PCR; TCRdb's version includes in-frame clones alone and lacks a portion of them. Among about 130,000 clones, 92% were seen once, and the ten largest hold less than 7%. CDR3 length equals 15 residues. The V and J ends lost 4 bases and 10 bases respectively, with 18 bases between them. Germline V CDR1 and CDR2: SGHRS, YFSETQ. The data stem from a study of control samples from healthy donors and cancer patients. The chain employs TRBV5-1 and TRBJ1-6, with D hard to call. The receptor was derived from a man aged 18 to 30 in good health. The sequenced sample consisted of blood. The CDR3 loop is CASSPTSLYGSPLHF. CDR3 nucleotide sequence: TGCGCCAGCAGCCCGACTAGTCTTTACGGCTCACCCCTCCACTTT. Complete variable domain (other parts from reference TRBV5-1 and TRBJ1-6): KAGVTQTPRYLIKTRGQQVTLSCSPISGHRSVSWYQQTPGQGLQFLFEYFSETQRNKGNFPGRFSGRQFSNSRSEMNVSTLELGDSALYLCASSPTSLYGSPLHFGNGTRLTVT.